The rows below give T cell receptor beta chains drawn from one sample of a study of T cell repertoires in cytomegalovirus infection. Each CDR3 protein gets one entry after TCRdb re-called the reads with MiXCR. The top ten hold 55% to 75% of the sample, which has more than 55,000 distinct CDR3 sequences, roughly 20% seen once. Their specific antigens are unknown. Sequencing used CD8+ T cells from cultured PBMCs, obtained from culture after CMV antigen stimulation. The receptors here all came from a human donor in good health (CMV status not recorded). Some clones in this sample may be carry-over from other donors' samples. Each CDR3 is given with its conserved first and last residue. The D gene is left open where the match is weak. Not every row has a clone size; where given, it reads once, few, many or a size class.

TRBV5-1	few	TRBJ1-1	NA	CASSLDGRGNTEAFF	TGCGCCAGCAGCTTGGATGGACGGGGGAACACTGAAGCTTTCTTT
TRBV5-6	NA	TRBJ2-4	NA	CASSLRARSLAKNIQYF	TGTGCCAGCAGCTTGCGAGCTCGGAGTCTCGCCAAAAACATTCAGTACTTC
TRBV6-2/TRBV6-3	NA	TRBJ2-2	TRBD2	CASSYSGGDTGELFF	TGTGCCAGCAGTTACAGCGGGGGGGACACCGGGGAGCTGTTTTTT
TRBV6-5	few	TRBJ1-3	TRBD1	CASSRSRDRGFFTGNTIYF	TGTGCCAGCAGTCGATCCCGGGACAGGGGATTTTTTACTGGAAACACCATATATTTT
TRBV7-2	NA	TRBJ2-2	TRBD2	CASPTGGASGELFF	TGTGCCAGCCCCACCGGGGGGGCATCCGGGGAGCTGTTTTTT
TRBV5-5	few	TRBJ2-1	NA	CASSVAGESYNEQFF	TGTGCCAGCAGCGTAGCAGGGGAGTCCTACAATGAGCAGTTCTTC
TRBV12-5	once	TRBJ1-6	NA	CASRLTSQRLGSPLHF	TGTGCTAGTAGATTGACCTCACAGCGGTTGGGGTCACCCCTCCACTTT
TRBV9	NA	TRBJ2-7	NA	CASSPEGMQDEQYF	TGTGCCAGCAGCCCCGAGGGTATGCAGGACGAGCAGTACTTC
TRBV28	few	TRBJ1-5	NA	CASNWVQGEKDNQPQHF	TGTGCCAGCAATTGGGTGCAGGGAGAAAAGGACAATCAGCCCCAGCATTTT
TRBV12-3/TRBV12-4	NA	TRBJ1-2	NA	CASTGHSANYGYTF	TGTGCCAGCACGGGACATTCCGCTAACTATGGCTACACCTTC
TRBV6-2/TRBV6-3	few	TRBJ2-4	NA	CASSYAGIGGIQYF	TGTGCCAGCAGTTACGCAGGGATTGGTGGCATTCAGTACTTC
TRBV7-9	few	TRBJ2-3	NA	CASRPRSTDTQYF	TGTGCCAGCAGACCCCGAAGCACAGATACGCAGTATTTT
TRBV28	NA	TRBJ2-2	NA	CASSDNTGELFF	TGTGCCAGCAGCGACAACACCGGGGAGCTGTTTTTT
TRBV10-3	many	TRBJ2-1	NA	CAISGVGGPYNEQFF	TGTGCCATCAGTGGAGTCGGGGGCCCTTACAATGAGCAGTTCTTC
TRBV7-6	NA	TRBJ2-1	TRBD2	CASSFSHSGGLEQFF	TGTGCCAGCAGCTTCTCCCACAGCGGGGGGTTGGAGCAGTTCTTC
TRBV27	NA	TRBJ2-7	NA	CASSLPGRHEGEQYF	TGTGCCAGCAGTTTACCGGGACGACATGAGGGCGAGCAGTACTTC
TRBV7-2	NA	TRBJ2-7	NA	CASSLDEYEQYF	TGTGCCAGCAGCTTAGACGAGTACGAGCAGTACTTC
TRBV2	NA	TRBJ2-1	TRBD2	CASRYESGGAYEQFF	TGTGCCAGCAGATACGAAAGCGGGGGGGCCTATGAGCAGTTCTTC
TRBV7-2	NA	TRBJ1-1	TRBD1	CASSLPRDSVNTEAFF	TGTGCCAGCAGCTTACCCAGGGACAGTGTTAACACTGAAGCTTTCTTT
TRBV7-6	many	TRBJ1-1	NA	CASSLYRRNTEAFF	TGTGCCAGCAGCTTATACAGGAGGAACACTGAAGCTTTCTTT
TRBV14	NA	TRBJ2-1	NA	CASSQGTYNEQFF	TGTGCCAGCAGTCAGGGGACCTACAATGAGCAGTTCTTC
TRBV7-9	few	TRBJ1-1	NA	CASSLGVNMNTEAFF	TGTGCCAGCAGCTTAGGAGTAAACATGAACACTGAAGCTTTCTTT
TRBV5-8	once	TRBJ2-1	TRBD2	CASSFSGGASYNEQFF	TGTGCCAGCAGTTTTAGCGGGGGGGCCTCCTACAATGAGCAGTTCTTC
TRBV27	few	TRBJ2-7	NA	CASSLGLGSGYEQYF	TGTGCCAGCAGTTTAGGGTTGGGGTCGGGCTACGAGCAGTACTTC
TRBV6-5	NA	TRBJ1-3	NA	CASSPRQAYSGNTIYF	TGTGCCAGCAGCCCCCGACAGGCTTACTCTGGAAACACCATATATTTT
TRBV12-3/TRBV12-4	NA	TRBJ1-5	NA	CASSLRAVNQPQHF	TGTGCCAGCAGTTTAAGAGCAGTCAATCAGCCCCAGCATTTT
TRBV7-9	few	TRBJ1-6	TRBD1	CASSWSTGASNSPLHF	TGTGCCAGCAGCTGGTCTACAGGGGCAAGCAATTCACCCCTCCACTTT
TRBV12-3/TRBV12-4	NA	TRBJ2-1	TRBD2	CASSSLAGGYNEQFF	TGTGCCAGCAGCTCCCTAGCGGGGGGGTACAATGAGCAGTTCTTC
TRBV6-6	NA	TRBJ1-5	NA	CASSDSGLGNQPQHF	TGTGCCAGCAGTGACTCAGGGCTCGGCAATCAGCCCCAGCATTTT
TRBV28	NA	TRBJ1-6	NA	CASSFISGNSPLHF	TGTGCCAGCAGTTTTATATCTGGAAATTCACCCCTCCACTTT
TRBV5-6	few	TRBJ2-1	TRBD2	CASRWTSGGQYNEQFF	TGTGCCAGCAGGTGGACTAGCGGGGGCCAATACAATGAGCAGTTCTTC
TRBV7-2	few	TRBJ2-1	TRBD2	CASSSLLAGGPDEQFF	TGTGCCAGCAGCTCCCTGCTAGCGGGGGGGCCGGATGAGCAGTTCTTC
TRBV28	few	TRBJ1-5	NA	CASSVYGWGRPQHF	TGTGCCAGCAGTGTATATGGATGGGGTCGGCCCCAGCATTTT
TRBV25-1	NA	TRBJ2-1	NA	CASSGAGFYNEQFF	TGTGCCAGCAGTGGGGCAGGATTCTACAATGAGCAGTTCTTC
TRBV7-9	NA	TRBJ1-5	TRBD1	CASSLGQGSQPQHF	TGTGCCAGCAGCCTGGGACAGGGAAGCCAGCCCCAGCATTTT
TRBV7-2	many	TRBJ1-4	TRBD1	CASSSAPGTGHEKLFF	TGTGCCAGCAGCTCCGCCCCCGGGACAGGGCACGAAAAACTGTTTTTT
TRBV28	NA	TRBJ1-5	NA	CASSLSLARESQPQHF	TGTGCCAGCAGTTTGTCGTTGGCCCGCGAGAGTCAGCCCCAGCATTTT
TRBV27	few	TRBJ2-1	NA	CASSHGTYNEQFF	TGTGCCAGCAGTCACGGGACCTACAATGAGCAGTTCTTC
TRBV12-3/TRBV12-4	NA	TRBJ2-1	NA	CASCLPDCEQFF	TGTGCCAGCTGCCTGCCCGACTGTGAGCAGTTCTTC
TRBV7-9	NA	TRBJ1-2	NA	CASSLAPGEGEYGYTF	TGTGCCAGCAGCTTAGCCCCCGGGGAGGGGGAATATGGCTACACCTTC
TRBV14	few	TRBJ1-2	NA	CASSQVPGLNYYGYTF	TGTGCCAGCAGCCAAGTCCCGGGACTGAACTACTATGGCTACACCTTC
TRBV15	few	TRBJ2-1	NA	CATSRDQPGARPNEQFF	TGTGCCACCAGCAGAGATCAGCCGGGGGCGCGACCCAATGAGCAGTTCTTC
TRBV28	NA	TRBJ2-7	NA	CASSPIRTRESYEQYF	TGTGCCAGCAGTCCTATTCGCACCCGGGAATCCTACGAGCAGTACTTC
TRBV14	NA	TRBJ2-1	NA	CASSQRLSSYNEQFF	TGTGCCAGCAGCCAGCGGTTGAGCTCCTACAATGAGCAGTTCTTC
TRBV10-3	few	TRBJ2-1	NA	CAISEGFEQFF	TGTGCCATCAGTGAGGGGTTTGAGCAGTTCTTC